Listed here are 4 T cell receptor beta chains from one sample, sequenced in a study of blood T cells in healthy people across ages. A second PCR, run for about 6 to 11 cycles, used a sample-barcoded 5' primer plus a J-beta primer mix. A single record per CDR3 protein comes from TCRdb applying MiXCR to the 5' RACE reads. Of 600,000 to 800,000 distinct CDR3 sequences listed, 52% are singletons. The specimen sequenced was blood. The receptors shown here come from an elderly woman in good health.

Many counts were recorded for this clonotype. This chain links TRBV29-1 with TRBJ2-1; unclear D gene. With 2 bases removed from V and 15 bases from J, the gap between germline ends came to 11 bases. Germline CDR1 SQVTM, CDR2 ANQGSEA. This CDR3 has 10 residues. CDR3 sequence: CSVESPGWFF. The CDR3 DNA reads as TGCAGCGTTGAATCCCCGGGTTGGTTCTTC.

V is TRBV24-1 and J is TRBJ2-1, with 10 bases lining up with TRBD1. The V gene's germline CDR1 is KGHDR and CDR2 SFDVKD. V lost 5 bases and J lost 6; bases outside the gene matches: 3. This CDR3 is 14 amino acids long. The CDR3 spells CATSVGQGGNEQFF. CDR3 nucleotides: TGTGCCACCAGTGTCGGACAGGGGGGCAATGAGCAGTTCTTC.

This clonotype has at least ten counts. J is TRBJ2-5 and V is TRBV5-1, with D perhaps TRBD1 (6 bases). CDR1 and CDR2 (germline): SGHRS, YFSETQ. This CDR3 is built from 16 residues. Deletions cut 3 bases from V and 4 bases from J, with 19 bases between. In DNA form, the CDR3 reads TGCGCCAGCAGCTCGGGACATTCCCTCCTCCGAGAGACCCAGTACTTC. This gives the protein CASSSGHSLLRETQYF.

For the CDR3, the DNA is TGTGCCAGCAGCCGAACCGACAGGATCTACGAGCAGTACTTC. Its translation: CASSRTDRIYEQYF. The V and J genes are TRBV16 and TRBJ2-7; a weak D match, TRBD1 (6 bases). With 4 bases removed from V and 3 bases from J, the gap between germline ends came to 13 bases. Germline values: CDR1 KGHSY, CDR2 FQNENV. The CDR3 runs 14 residues.